Below, 10 T cell receptor beta chains from the same sample are listed, as sequenced in a study of monozygotic twins with inflammatory bowel disease. TCRdb reprocessed the 5' RACE reads and stores each CDR3 protein as one record, lacking DNA. This sample's clone table lists about 300,000 distinct CDR3 sequences. The sequenced material came from blood. The receptors here all came from a human donor with ulcerative colitis or Crohn's disease, or a healthy co-twin of an affected twin (not recorded which).

The chain uses TRBV6-5 and TRBJ2-4. Germline-derived CDR1 and CDR2 are MNHEY and SVGAGI. This CDR3 is built from 13 residues. CDR3 loop: CASSPTVGNIQYF.

J is TRBJ2-7 and V is TRBV5-1; TCRdb outputs TRBD1, but without DNA this stays unchecked. This CDR3 region has 21 residues. Germline-derived CDR1 and CDR2 are SGHRS and YFSETQ. This chain's CDR3 is CASSLDPPLRQGLFEVSEQYF.

V and J are TRBV29-1 and TRBJ1-1; TCRdb reports TRBD1, a call that lacks DNA to check it against. Germline assignment: CDR1 SQVTM and CDR2 ANQGSEA. This CDR3 has 11 amino acids. The chain's CDR3 is CAGWRNTEAFF.

The chain has TRBV6-5 and TRBJ2-1; the D call from TCRdb, TRBD1, cannot be confirmed without DNA. The CDR3 is 14 amino acids. CDR1 is MNHEY, CDR2 SVGAGI, per germline. CDR3 amino acids: CASSYRETANEQFF.

The rearrangement joins TRBV19 to TRBJ1-6; without DNA, the TCRdb call of TRBD1 cannot be checked. There are 14 residues in the CDR3. The germline V gene encodes CDR1 LNHDA and CDR2 SQIVND (reference sequence). The CDR3 protein is CASSTGRTNSPLHF. Variable domain in full (rest from reference TRBV19 and TRBJ1-6): DGGITQSPKYLFRKEGQNVTLSCEQNLNHDAMYWYRQDPGQGLRLIYYSQIVNDFQKGDIAEGYSVSREKKESFPLTVTSAQKNPTAFYLCASSTGRTNSPLHFGNGTRLTVT.

The rearrangement links TRBV28 to TRBJ2-1; TCRdb indicates TRBD2, and absent DNA this call remains unverified. The CDR3 has 14 amino acids. Per the germline V gene, CDR1 is MDHEN and CDR2 is SYDVKM. Here the CDR3 reads CASRELAGYNEQFF.

The genes are TRBV15 and TRBJ2-3; without DNA, the TCRdb call of TRBD2 cannot be checked. The CDR3 consists of 13 residues. Germline CDR1 LNHNV, CDR2 YYDKDF (reference sequence). The CDR3 loop is CATSRDAAGSQYF.

J is TRBJ2-7 and V is TRBV4-1; the D call of TRBD1 rests on TCRdb alone, since no DNA is present to check it. Per the germline V gene, CDR1 is MGHRA and CDR2 is YSYEKL. CDR3 length: 13 residues. The CDR3 reads CASSQLTDYEQYF.

The V call is TRBV29-1, the J call TRBJ2-7. The length of the CDR3 is 14 residues. Germline lookup yields CDR1 SQVTM and CDR2 ANQGSEA. This chain's CDR3 is CSVEESGSPYEQYF.

This chain connects TRBV24-1 to TRBJ1-4; TCRdb designates TRBD1, a call that cannot be tested without DNA. The V gene's germline CDR1 is KGHDR and CDR2 SFDVKD. The CDR3 runs to 12 residues. The CDR3 is CGDRETNEKLFF.